Listed below are T cell receptor beta chains from one sample, sequenced in a study of T cells in localized non-small cell lung cancer. Here immunoSEQ multiplex PCR was the method, and the copy in TCRdb shows in-frame clones only, minus some. The data hold about 33,000 clones, with around 87% observed a single time. Here the sequenced sample was peripheral blood mononuclear cells, taken before any cancer treatment. Receptors were obtained from a man between 40 and 70 years old with stage III lung adenocarcinoma. CDR3s include the opening cysteine and the closing phenylalanine or tryptophan. D genes are given only for firm matches. Not all rows give a size; the values are once, few, many and, for expanded clones, a class.

clone_size | j_call | v_call | d_call | cdr3_aa | cdr3_nt
NA | TRBJ2-7 | TRBV7-6 | TRBD1 | CASSLRGQGYEQYF | TGTGCCAGCAGCTTGAGGGGACAGGGCTACGAGCAGTACTTC
NA | TRBJ2-2 | TRBV19 | TRBD2 | CASSIKTSSGELFF | TGTGCCAGTAGTATCAAGACTAGCTCCGGGGAGCTGTTTTTT
NA | TRBJ2-1 | TRBV29-1 | TRBD1 | CSVGKGARTYNEQFF | TGCAGCGTTGGGAAGGGGGCGCGAACCTACAATGAGCAGTTCTTC
once | TRBJ2-2 | TRBV6-5 | NA | CASRPRQLTGELFF | TGTGCCAGCAGGCCCCGACAGCTCACCGGGGAGCTGTTTTTT
NA | TRBJ2-5 | TRBV7-2 | NA | CASRPTGPETQYF | TGTGCCAGCAGACCGACAGGCCCAGAGACCCAGTACTTC
NA | TRBJ1-2 | TRBV29-1 | NA | CSVVPRQTNYGYTF | TGCAGCGTCGTTCCCAGACAGACCAACTATGGCTACACCTTC
NA | TRBJ1-3 | TRBV19 | NA | CASTSETVFSGNTIYF | TGTGCCAGTACGTCGGAAACGGTCTTCTCTGGAAACACCATATATTTT
NA | TRBJ2-1 | TRBV7-9 | NA | CASSLAPPRLEYNEQFF | TGTGCCAGCAGCTTAGCCCCTCCGAGACTGGAATACAATGAGCAGTTCTTC
NA | TRBJ2-7 | TRBV6-5 | TRBD1 | CASSYGTGTYEQYF | TGTGCCAGCAGTTACGGGACAGGGACCTACGAGCAGTACTTC
NA | TRBJ1-1 | TRBV6-5 | NA | CASSQQGVYTEAFF | TGTGCCAGCAGTCAACAGGGCGTTTACACTGAAGCTTTCTTT
NA | TRBJ1-5 | TRBV28 | TRBD1 | CASRYQGVSRQPQHF | TGTGCCAGCAGATATCAGGGGGTCAGTCGCCAGCCCCAGCATTTT
NA | TRBJ1-5 | TRBV6-5 | NA | CASSYSGQHNQPQHF | TGTGCCAGCAGTTACTCCGGGCAGCACAATCAGCCCCAGCATTTT
NA | TRBJ2-1 | TRBV30 | NA | CAWNNRKTRNEQFF | TGTGCCTGGAACAACAGAAAAACTAGGAATGAGCAGTTCTTC
NA | TRBJ2-5 | TRBV11-2 | NA | CASSSKYQETQYF | TGTGCCAGCAGCTCCAAGTACCAAGAGACCCAGTACTTC
NA | TRBJ1-1 | TRBV29-1 | NA | CSVRGTGLRNTEAFF | TGCAGCGTTCGCGGCACAGGGTTAAGAAACACTGAAGCTTTCTTT
NA | TRBJ2-2 | TRBV2 | TRBD2 | CASSAGTSMSGELFF | TGTGCCAGCAGTGCCGGGACTAGCATGTCCGGGGAGCTGTTTTTT
NA | TRBJ2-3 | TRBV27 | TRBD1 | CASSPGTGDRNTQYF | TGTGCCAGCAGCCCCGGGACAGGGGATAGGAATACGCAGTATTTT
NA | TRBJ1-1 | TRBV7-8 | NA | CASSLLTSTEAFF | TGTGCCAGCAGCTTACTGACCTCCACTGAAGCTTTCTTT
NA | TRBJ2-1 | TRBV29-1 | NA | CSVEGRNEQFF | TGCAGCGTAGAGGGGAGGAATGAGCAGTTCTTC
once | TRBJ1-1 | TRBV28 | TRBD1 | CASSSGQGVMNTEAFF | TGTGCCAGCAGTTCCGGACAGGGGGTGATGAACACTGAAGCTTTCTTT
NA | TRBJ2-3 | TRBV7-3 | TRBD2 | CASSFSGGRPPDTQYF | TGTGCCAGCAGTTTTAGCGGGGGCCGTCCCCCAGATACGCAGTATTTT
NA | TRBJ2-6 | TRBV7-2 | NA | CASSSGANVLTF | TGTGCCAGCAGCTCTGGGGCCAACGTCCTGACTTTC
NA | TRBJ2-1 | TRBV11-2 | NA | CASSSSREQFF | TGTGCCAGCAGCAGTTCCAGAGAGCAGTTCTTC
NA | TRBJ1-2 | TRBV18 | NA | CASSSLQASYGYTF | TGTGCCAGCTCATCTCTACAAGCGAGCTATGGCTACACCTTC
once | TRBJ1-4 | TRBV18 | NA | CASSPDRTTNEKLFF | TGTGCCAGCTCACCCGACAGGACAACTAATGAAAAACTGTTTTTT
once | TRBJ1-3 | TRBV19 | NA | CASSMDGFWGSGNTIYF | TGTGCCAGTAGTATGGATGGTTTTTGGGGTTCCGGAAACACCATATATTTT
NA | TRBJ2-7 | TRBV6-5 | NA | CASKRSGTFGYEQYF | TGTGCCAGCAAACGCTCCGGGACATTCGGCTACGAGCAGTACTTC
NA | TRBJ1-2 | TRBV7-2 | NA | CASSLGANYGYTF | TGTGCCAGCAGCTTGGGAGCTAACTATGGCTACACCTTC
NA | TRBJ2-5 | TRBV28 | TRBD1 | CASSFRQGKQETQYF | TGTGCCAGCAGTTTCCGACAGGGGAAACAAGAGACCCAGTACTTC
NA | TRBJ1-3 | TRBV28 | NA | CASSPQEGGNTIYF | TGTGCCAGCAGTCCTCAGGAGGGGGGAAACACCATATATTTT
NA | TRBJ2-3 | TRBV7-9 | NA | CASSLYWGAGEDTQYF | TGTGCCAGCAGCTTGTATTGGGGTGCTGGGGAAGATACGCAGTATTTT
few | TRBJ1-5 | TRBV6-5 | TRBD1 | CASSYGGQGSGPQHF | TGTGCCAGCAGTTACGGGGGACAGGGCAGTGGGCCCCAGCATTTT
NA | TRBJ1-1 | TRBV5-4 | NA | CASSSGGKNTEAFF | TGTGCCAGCAGCTCGGGGGGTAAGAACACTGAAGCTTTCTTT
NA | TRBJ2-4 | TRBV28 | TRBD2 | CASSRTSGLNIQYF | TGTGCCAGCAGTCGGACTAGCGGTCTAAACATTCAGTACTTC
NA | TRBJ2-1 | TRBV4-2 | NA | CASSQVSGRANEQFF | TGTGCCAGCAGCCAAGTTTCGGGCAGGGCCAATGAGCAGTTCTTC
NA | TRBJ1-1 | TRBV5-5 | TRBD1 | CASSLLQGAVTEAFF | TGTGCCAGCAGCTTGCTGCAGGGGGCTGTCACTGAAGCTTTCTTT
NA | TRBJ2-7 | TRBV11-2 | TRBD1 | CASSFIAGGSYEQYF | TGTGCCAGCAGCTTTATCGCAGGGGGCTCGTACGAGCAGTACTTC
few | TRBJ2-1 | TRBV7-8 | TRBD1 | CASSLGQGALNEQFF | TGTGCCAGCAGCTTGGGACAGGGGGCGTTGAATGAGCAGTTCTTC
NA | TRBJ1-2 | TRBV5-1 | NA | CASSYQGSDYGYTF | TGCGCCAGCAGCTACCAGGGGAGCGACTATGGCTACACCTTC
NA | TRBJ1-2 | TRBV14 | NA | CASSQSEYGYTF | TGTGCCAGCAGCCAGTCTGAGTATGGCTACACCTTC
NA | TRBJ2-1 | TRBV4-2 | TRBD1 | CASSQSSGTGKYNEQFF | TGTGCCAGCAGCCAGTCGTCCGGGACAGGGAAGTACAATGAGCAGTTCTTC
NA | TRBJ2-2 | TRBV7-2 | NA | CASLEGMANTGELFF | TGTGCCAGCTTGGAGGGGATGGCGAACACCGGGGAGCTGTTTTTT
NA | TRBJ2-3 | TRBV2 | TRBD2 | CASGYSGVGTDTQYF | TGTGCCAGCGGCTATAGCGGGGTGGGCACAGATACGCAGTATTTT
medium-sized | TRBJ2-1 | TRBV4-3 | NA | CASSQERYRYNEQFF | TGCGCCAGCAGCCAAGAGAGGTACCGCTACAATGAGCAGTTCTTC
NA | TRBJ2-7 | TRBV25-1 | NA | CASRTNGRDEQYF | TGTGCCAGCAGGACAAACGGGCGCGACGAGCAGTACTTC